These 21 T cell receptor beta chains were all obtained from the same sample, sequenced in a study of blood T cell repertoires in COVID-19. TCRdb keeps only in-frame clones here, not all; method: immunoSEQ multiplex PCR. The sample lists 100,000 to 150,000 clones; around 87% were seen once. Sequenced input: peripheral blood. The receptors shown here come from a woman between 50 and 59 years old with acute or convalescent COVID-19.

The chain couples TRBV9 to TRBJ1-1; 7 bases are a match to TRBD1. The CDR3 contains 12 residues. J gave up 7 bases and V 0 bases, and 0 bases lay outside the gene matches. The V gene's germline CDR1 is SGDLS and CDR2 YYNGEE. CDR3 coding DNA: TGTGCCAGCAGCGTAGACAGGGGTGAAGCTTTCTTT. It yields the protein CASSVDRGEAFF.

The rearrangement links TRBV7-9 to TRBJ1-2; 12 bases map to TRBD1. Trimming removed 3 bases from V and 13 bases from J; junction bases left unmatched: 6. The germline gives CDR1 SEHNR, CDR2 FQNEAQ (reference sequence). This CDR3 spans 13 amino acids. The CDR3 loop reads CASSFGDRGQGTF. The CDR3 DNA reads TGTGCCAGCAGCTTTGGGGACAGGGGGCAAGGCACCTTC.

This chain uses TRBV7-9 with TRBJ1-6; maybe TRBD1 (6 bases). This CDR3 is 13 amino acids long. CDR1 SEHNR and CDR2 FQNEAQ come from the germline V gene (reference sequence). V lost 7 bases, J lost 7 bases, and 11 bases lay in between. The CDR3 DNA is TGTGCCAGCAACCAGGGGAACAATTCACCCCTCCACTTT. It is translated as CASNQGNNSPLHF.

This sequence joins TRBV7-3 and TRBJ2-7, with 8 bases fitting TRBD2. V shed 4 bases and J 6 bases; nucleotides not matched to a gene: 5. Germline-derived CDR1 and CDR2 are SGHTA and FQGTGA. This CDR3 has 13 residues. As DNA, the CDR3 is TGTGCCAGCAGCTCGTCGGGAGGGGGCGAGCAGTACTTC. It translates to CASSSSGGGEQYF.

V gene TRBV7-2 combines with J gene TRBJ2-5; possible D gene TRBD2, 5 bases. The CDR3 loop spans 15 amino acids. The germline V gene encodes CDR1 SGHTA and CDR2 FQGNSA. Trimming left V 2 bases short and J 6 bases short, with 16 bases between. The CDR3 DNA follows: TGTGCCAGCAGCTTACACGGGGATGGGATAAAGACCCAGTACTTC. Its translation is CASSLHGDGIKTQYF.

The chain recombines TRBV2 with TRBJ1-2; no clear D gene. Between the trimmed V and J ends, which lost 4 bases and 3 bases, there was a span of 9 bases. The germline CDR1 and CDR2 sequences are SNHLY and FYNNEI. CDR3 length equals 13 residues. The CDR3 coding sequence is TGTGCCAGCAGTGGGAGAGCGGACTATGGCTACACCTTC. This sequence encodes CASSGRADYGYTF.

The CDR3 DNA sequence: TGTGCCAGCAGGTACAGCTCCTACAATGAGCAGTTCTTC. Translation gives CASRYSSYNEQFF. The J gene is TRBJ2-1, the V gene TRBV12-3 or TRBV12-4; the D is unclear. Trimming pared 6 bases from V and 0 bases from J, leaving 6 bases between. CDR3 length: 13 amino acids.

This clone has just one count. The rearrangement joins TRBV10-3 to TRBJ2-1, with TRBD2 matching over 14 bases. This CDR3 spans 16 amino acids. The V segment lost 3 bases and the J segment 5 bases; nucleotides outside the gene matches: 3. CDR1 and CDR2 (germline): ENHRY, SYGVKD. The CDR3 region is CAISEPGLAGDNEQFF. In DNA, the CDR3 is TGTGCCATCAGTGAACCGGGACTAGCGGGAGACAATGAGCAGTTCTTC.

The chain has TRBV7-2 and TRBJ1-2, with D perhaps matching TRBD1 (6 bases). V lost 6 bases and J 3 bases, leaving 17 bases between the germline ends. Germline V gene data show CDR1 as SGHTA and CDR2 as FQGNSA. The CDR3 is 15 amino acids. CDR3 DNA: TGTGCCAGCAGTCGAGAGGCGGGGGGCGACTATGGCTACACCTTC. Encoded protein: CASSREAGGDYGYTF.

The gene calls are TRBV7-3 and TRBJ2-3, with D possibly matching TRBD2 (5 bases). V was pared by 1 base and J by 2 bases, with 10 bases between. The germline V gene has CDR1 SGHTA and CDR2 FQGTGA. The CDR3 loop spans 15 amino acids. The CDR3 nucleotides read TGTGCCAGCAGCTTAATGACGGGGTTCACAGATACGCAGTATTTT. Protein sequence: CASSLMTGFTDTQYF.

The chain carries TRBV6-2 or TRBV6-3 and TRBJ2-1, with 8 positions matching TRBD2. This CDR3 comprises 16 residues. In germline, CDR1 is MNHEY, CDR2 SVGEGT. J lost 7 bases, V lost 2 bases, and 10 bases had no gene match. The CDR3 DNA follows: TGTGCCAGCAGTTACCCGTCGGGGGGGCCGGGAAATGAGCAGTTCTTC. Its protein is CASSYPSGGPGNEQFF.

The table lists this clone with a count of one. This chain joins TRBV6-5 and TRBJ1-1; 7 nucleotides agree with TRBD1. J lost 5 bases, V lost 6 bases, and 9 bases had no gene match. The CDR3 is 14 amino acids. Germline V gene lookup returns CDR1 MNHEY and CDR2 SVGAGI. CDR3 bases: TGTGCCAGCAGCCCCCAGACAGGGTTGACTGAAGCTTTCTTT. Translation gives CASSPQTGLTEAFF.

This clone was seen only a few times. The genes are TRBV30 and TRBJ1-4; a weak D match, TRBD1 (6 bases). The V end was cut by 4 bases, the J end by 3 bases, with 15 bases between. This CDR3 region has 15 residues. Germline V CDR1 and CDR2: GTSNPN, SVGIG (reference sequence). CDR3 amino acids: CAWNRHEGANEKLFF. CDR3 DNA sequence: TGTGCCTGGAATCGACACGAGGGGGCTAATGAAAAACTGTTTTTT.

The V and J genes are TRBV5-4 and TRBJ2-1, with 11 bases that match TRBD2. The trim removed 0 bases at V and 9 bases at J, leaving 5 bases unmatched. The germline V gene has CDR1 SGHNT and CDR2 YYREEE (reference sequence). The CDR3 runs 15 residues. DNA of the CDR3: TGTGCCAGCAGCTTGGTGTCTAGCGGGAGGTTTGAGCAGTTCTTC. Protein sequence: CASSLVSSGRFEQFF.

The rearrangement joins TRBV28 to TRBJ2-2; D not resolved. The CDR3 is made up of 13 amino acids. Trimming stripped 7 bases from V and 1 base from J, with 7 bases between. Germline CDR1 MDHEN, CDR2 SYDVKM. The CDR3 here is CASNSVNTGELFF. The CDR3 DNA is TGTGCCAGCAATTCCGTGAACACCGGGGAGCTGTTTTTT.

This chain uses TRBV7-2 with TRBJ1-2, with TRBD1 matching over 8 bases. V lost 5 bases to trimming and J lost 8 bases; unmatched junction nucleotides: 13. This CDR3 is built from 15 residues. Germline-derived CDR1 and CDR2 are SGHTA and FQGNSA. In DNA, the CDR3 is TGTGCCAGCAGCCCTTCCTCAGGGGGCGCCGGGGGCTACACCTTC. It specifies CASSPSSGGAGGYTF.

This rearrangement joins TRBV20-1 to TRBJ2-7, with D hard to call. Germline V gene sequence: CDR1 DFQATT, CDR2 SNEGSKA (reference sequence). This CDR3 comprises 11 residues. V lost 4 bases to trimming and J lost 5 bases, with 9 bases between them. CDR3 sequence: CSANRDHEQYF. The CDR3 DNA sequence: TGCAGTGCTAACAGAGACCACGAGCAGTACTTC.

V gene TRBV4-1 combines with J gene TRBJ1-2, with 8 bases aligning to TRBD1. This CDR3 spans 14 amino acids. In germline, CDR1 is MGHRA, CDR2 YSYEKL. After removal of 5 bases from V and 11 bases from J, the junction contained 13 bases not matched to a gene. CDR3 sequence reads: CASSSGQGPYYYTF. For the CDR3, the DNA is TGCGCCAGCAGCTCCGGACAGGGCCCTTACTATTACACCTTC.

Only one count was recorded for this clone. The genes are TRBV6-6 and TRBJ1-1, with TRBD1 as a possible D gene (5 bases). Germline V gene lookup returns CDR1 MNHNY and CDR2 SVGAGI (reference sequence). CDR3 length: 13 residues. V dropped 2 bases and J dropped 5 bases, with 9 bases sitting between them. CDR3 coding DNA: TGTGCCAGCAGTTACGGGGGGGGGACTGAAGCTTTCTTT. Its protein product is CASSYGGGTEAFF.

This clone came up once. CDR3 nucleotide sequence: TGTGCCAGCAGTGCCTTAGGGAGTCTAGCCTACAATGAGCAGTTCTTC. Protein sequence: CASSALGSLAYNEQFF. V and J are TRBV6-1 and TRBJ2-1; D possibly corresponds to TRBD2 (5 bases). Germline V gives CDR1 MNHNS, CDR2 SASEGT. Trimming shortened V by 4 bases and J by 2 bases, and 15 bases separated the two germline ends. This CDR3 has 16 residues.

This clone was found once. The chain joins TRBV18 to TRBJ1-6; D remains unclear. The CDR3 sequence is 16 residues long. Trimming shortened V by 2 bases and J by 0 bases, and 8 bases separated the two germline ends. Germline lookup yields CDR1 KGHSH and CDR2 LQKENI. As DNA, the CDR3 is TGTGCCAGCTCACCAGACATGAGCTCCTATAATTCACCCCTCCACTTT. This codes for CASSPDMSSYNSPLHF.